The subject of this entry is one T cell receptor beta chain. TCRdb re-called the RACE reads with MiXCR, one entry per CDR3 protein. The sample lists 65,000 to 80,000 distinct CDR3 sequences; about 9.3% were seen once. Regarding time point: patch test 1, 2 weeks after DPC sensitization. Treatment here: therapeutic diphenylcyclopropenone sensitization with weekly scalp DPC. The data were taken from a study of human T cells and chemical hapten exposure. This TCR was recovered from a woman in her forties or fifties with alopecia areata. Some clones in this sample may be carry-over from other donors' samples. Here the sequenced sample was whole blood, taken in connection with sensitization to the hapten diphenylcyclopropenone (DPC).

As DNA, the CDR3 is TGTGCCAGCAGAAAGGGCGGGGGAAAAGCGAACACTGAAGCTTTCTTT. It specifies CASRKGGGKANTEAFF. This chain links TRBV6-2 or TRBV6-3 with TRBJ1-1, with a tentative D call TRBD1 (5 bases). The CDR3 contains 16 residues. Germline CDR1 and CDR2: MNHEY and SVGEGT. V shed 6 bases and J shed 1 base, with 18 bases lying between them.